This T cell receptor beta chain emerged from a study of cytomegalovirus exposure and HLA in healthy donors. Study results and limitations: Most TCR beta V segments were productive about 90% or about 30% of the time in an earlier analysis.

The PCR had 60 Vbeta and 13 Jbeta primers. Method: immunoSEQ multiplex PCR; TCRdb's copy keeps in-frame clones and lacks some. The repertoire holds some 110,000 clones, with over 60% as singletons. In its sample, this clone was seen a few times. Antigen specificity is unknown. This receptor was identified in a young man in good health and CMV-seronegative. The sequenced material came from PBMCs.

The CDR3 protein is CASSRLAQKFGEQYF. The CDR3 coding sequence is TGTGCCAGCAGTCGTCTAGCACAGAAATTCGGCGAGCAGTACTTC. This sequence joins TRBV7-2 and TRBJ2-7; D may be TRBD2 (5 bases). The germline CDR1 and CDR2 sequences are SGHTA and FQGNSA. The ends were cut back, 6 bases at V and 6 bases at J, with 21 bases in the middle. This CDR3 spans 15 amino acids. Based on the CDR3 plus reference TRBV7-2 and TRBJ2-7, the full variable domain is GAGVSQSPSNKVTEKGKDVELRCDPISGHTALYWYRQSLGQGLEFLIYFQGNSAPDKSGLPSDRFSAERTGGSVSTLTIQRTQQEDSAVYLCASSRLAQKFGEQYFGPGTRLTVT.